One and the same sample provided the 28 T cell receptor beta chains below, sequenced in a study of cytomegalovirus exposure and HLA in healthy donors. PCR used 60 Vbeta primers and 13 Jbeta primers. Generated by immunoSEQ multiplex PCR, the TCRdb table keeps only in-frame clones and is missing some. The table lists 150,000 or so clones, 70% to 80% of them singletons. The sample taken for sequencing was PBMCs. The receptor set was obtained from a man aged 30-40 years in good health and CMV-seropositive.

This clone was counted once. The chain employs TRBV11-2 and TRBJ1-1, with D possibly matching TRBD1 (5 bases). V was trimmed by 0 bases and J by 4 bases, leaving 12 bases between them. Germline CDR1 and CDR2: SGHAT and FQNNGV. The CDR3 is 15 residues long. The CDR3 bases are TGTGCCAGCAGCTTAGACGGGGTCGGGGGCACTGAAGCTTTCTTT. Its translation: CASSLDGVGGTEAFF.

The chain is built from TRBV2 and TRBJ1-5; a weak D match, TRBD1 (6 bases). The V gene lost 6 bases and the J gene lost 6 bases, with 21 bases spanning the gap. Germline V gene sequence: CDR1 SNHLY, CDR2 FYNNEI. The CDR3 is 16 amino acids. The CDR3 reads CASRRGEGVGGQPQHF. Here the CDR3 DNA reads TGTGCCAGCAGAAGGGGGGAGGGGGTAGGAGGTCAGCCCCAGCATTTT.

This clone was recorded once. The chain joins TRBV6-6 to TRBJ2-7, with TRBD1 identical over 9 bases. CDR3 length: 14 residues. V dropped 9 bases and J dropped 3; count of bases not matched to a gene: 9. The V gene's germline CDR1 is MNHNY and CDR2 SVGAGI (reference sequence). The chain's CDR3 is CASFRDRANYEQYF. The CDR3 region has the DNA TGTGCCAGTTTTAGGGACAGGGCCAACTACGAGCAGTACTTC.

The V gene is TRBV5-1, the J gene TRBJ2-2, with TRBD2 matching 11 bases. Germline CDR1 is SGHRS and CDR2 is YFSETQ. CDR3 size: 16 residues. With V trimmed by 0 bases and J by 6 bases, 4 bases remained unmatched. CDR3 sequence (DNA): TGCGCCAGCAGCTTGGAGACTAGCGGGATCCCCGGGGAGCTGTTTTTT. Residues: CASSLETSGIPGELFF.

The sample holds one count of this clone. The chain is built from TRBV28 and TRBJ1-2; 7 bases are shared with TRBD1. Per the germline V gene, CDR1 is MDHEN and CDR2 is SYDVKM. The CDR3 sequence is 13 residues long. With 6 bases clipped from V and 4 bases from J, the junction kept 5 bases outside the gene matches. The chain's CDR3 is CASSGTAFYGYTF. CDR3 nucleotides: TGTGCCAGCAGCGGGACAGCGTTCTATGGCTACACCTTC.

The chain is built from TRBV11-2 and TRBJ1-6; perhaps TRBD1 as D (6 bases). The CDR3 has 16 residues. The ends were cut back, 0 bases at V and 0 bases at J, with 6 bases in the middle. From germline, CDR1 is SGHAT and CDR2 FQNNGV. CDR3 residues: CASSLEGGSYNSPLHF. The CDR3, as DNA: TGTGCCAGCAGCTTAGAAGGGGGCTCCTATAATTCACCCCTCCACTTT. Variable domain in full (rest from reference TRBV11-2 and TRBJ1-6): EAGVAQSPRYKIIEKRQSVAFWCNPISGHATLYWYQQILGQGPKLLIQFQNNGVVDDSQLPKDRFSAERLKGVDSTLKIQPAKLEDSAVYLCASSLEGGSYNSPLHFGNGTRLTVT.

The V gene is TRBV11-3, the J gene TRBJ2-7; 7 bases align to TRBD1. This CDR3 region has 14 residues. V lost 4 bases and J lost 3; bases outside the gene matches: 6. Per germline, CDR1 SGHNT and CDR2 YENEEA. Here the CDR3 reads CASSSRTGDYEQYF. The CDR3 nucleotides read TGTGCCAGCAGCTCCCGTACAGGGGACTACGAGCAGTACTTC.

The rearrangement links TRBV11-1 to TRBJ1-6; TRBD1 might be the D (6 bases). The V gene's germline CDR1 is SGHAT and CDR2 FQDESV (reference sequence). The CDR3 sequence is 13 residues long. Trimming removed 6 bases from V and 12 bases from J, with 15 bases in between. CDR3 sequence: CASSGQNLRPLHF. CDR3 nucleotides: TGTGCCAGCAGTGGACAGAATCTGAGACCCCTCCACTTT.

V gene TRBV5-6 combines with J gene TRBJ1-1; D uncertain. CDR1 and CDR2 from the germline V gene are SGHDT and YYEEEE. The CDR3 has 13 residues. The V end lost 7 bases, the J end lost 1 base, and 11 bases lay between the germline ends. CDR3 sequence reads: CASLSPPNTEAFF. CDR3 nucleotide sequence: TGTGCCAGCCTCAGTCCCCCGAACACTGAAGCTTTCTTT.

V and J are TRBV15 and TRBJ2-3; a possible D gene is TRBD2 (6 bases). Germline V gives CDR1 LNHNV, CDR2 YYDKDF (reference sequence). With 3 bases removed from V and 4 bases from J, the gap between germline ends came to 17 bases. The CDR3 length is 16 residues. CDR3 sequence reads: CATSRLEGRLADTQYF. The CDR3 DNA reads as TGTGCCACCAGCAGGCTCGAGGGGAGGTTAGCAGATACGCAGTATTTT.

The V and J genes are TRBV6-1 and TRBJ1-4; the D is unclear. Germline V lookup: CDR1 MNHNS, CDR2 SASEGT. CDR3 length: 13 amino acids. Trimming stripped 7 bases from V and 6 bases from J, with 12 bases between. The CDR3 nucleotides read TGTGCCAGCAAGGAGCTACCGGATGAAAAACTGTTTTTT. Its protein is CASKELPDEKLFF.

The CDR3: CASSTKHADRGYTF. Here the CDR3 DNA reads TGTGCCAGCAGCACCAAACATGCTGACAGAGGCTACACCTTC. The chain uses TRBV7-3 and TRBJ1-2; possibly TRBD1 for D (5 bases). This CDR3 has 14 amino acids. Germline loops: CDR1 SGHTA, CDR2 FQGTGA. Trimming took 5 bases from V and 8 from J, leaving 18 bases between them.

V is TRBV27 and J is TRBJ2-1; 12 positions agree with TRBD1. V dropped 5 bases and J dropped 8; count of bases not matched to a gene: 10. Germline V gene lookup returns CDR1 MNHEY and CDR2 SMNVEV (reference sequence). This CDR3 comprises 16 residues. The CDR3 region has the DNA TGTGCCAGCAGTAGCGCCCCGGGACAGGGGGCCGATGAGCAGTTCTTC. It codes for CASSSAPGQGADEQFF.

This clone turned up a few times. CDR3 sequence: CALEGQTYEQYF. In nucleotides, the CDR3 is TGTGCCCTCGAGGGACAGACCTACGAGCAGTACTTC. The chain couples TRBV6-1 to TRBJ2-7; 7 bases fit TRBD1. The CDR3 is made up of 12 amino acids. Germline V gene sequence: CDR1 MNHNS, CDR2 SASEGT. V trimming: 11 bases; J trimming: 2 bases; junction bases outside the gene matches: 6.

The chain links TRBV4-3 to TRBJ2-1, with TRBD2 matching 8 bases. The trim removed 4 bases at V and 8 bases at J, leaving 1 base unmatched. Germline V CDR1 and CDR2: LGHNA, YSLEER. CDR3 size: 12 residues. The CDR3 DNA reads as TGCGCCAGCAGCCCGGGGGGGGATGAGCAGTTCTTC. As protein: CASSPGGDEQFF.

The V and J genes are TRBV11-2 and TRBJ2-5; the match to TRBD2 covers 8 bases. The junction had 13 bases not matched to a gene; V was cut back by 7 bases and J by 6 bases. CDR1 is SGHAT and CDR2 is FQNNGV in the germline V gene. The CDR3 totals 15 residues. The CDR3 DNA reads as TGTGCCAGCAACCCCGGGGGGGCGGGAGTTCAGACCCAGTACTTC. It yields the protein CASNPGGAGVQTQYF.

The sample holds one count of this clone. The V and J genes are TRBV2 and TRBJ1-2; the match to TRBD1 covers 9 bases. This CDR3 comprises 12 residues. J lost 5 bases, V lost 8 bases, and 3 bases had no gene match. The germline V gene encodes CDR1 SNHLY and CDR2 FYNNEI. The CDR3 spells CASLQGAYGYTF. The CDR3 nucleotides are TGTGCCAGCTTACAGGGGGCATATGGCTACACCTTC.

This chain links TRBV7-2 with TRBJ1-3, with D maybe TRBD1 (5 bases). Germline-derived CDR1 and CDR2 are SGHTA and FQGNSA. The length of the CDR3 is 14 residues. V was pared by 5 bases and J by 4 bases, with 12 bases between. The CDR3 loop is CASSNRPGGNTIYF. The CDR3 nucleotides read TGTGCCAGCAGCAACAGGCCAGGGGGAAACACCATATATTTT.

The chain combines TRBV4-2 with TRBJ1-2, with D uncertain. Trimming took 2 bases from V and 8 from J, leaving 18 bases between them. The CDR3 runs 15 residues. Germline V gene sequence: CDR1 LGHNA, CDR2 YNFKEQ. CDR3 region: CASSQPLTGFVGYTF. As DNA, the CDR3 is TGTGCCAGCAGCCAACCACTAACGGGGTTTGTCGGCTACACCTTC.

This chain joins TRBV4-1 and TRBJ2-7; tentatively, D is TRBD2 (6 bases). Germline CDR1 and CDR2: MGHRA and YSYEKL. The CDR3 sequence is 17 residues long. Trimming took 3 bases from V and 0 from J, leaving 18 bases between them. CDR3 region: CASSQVASGLLSYEQYF. CDR3 DNA sequence: TGCGCCAGCAGCCAGGTTGCTTCGGGACTTCTCTCCTACGAGCAGTACTTC.

This chain uses TRBV6-1 with TRBJ1-2; TRBD1 agrees at 7 bases. There are 15 residues in the CDR3. CDR1 and CDR2 (germline): MNHNS, SASEGT. Losses at the gene ends were 7 bases for V and 0 bases for J; bases not matched to a gene: 8. CDR3 DNA: TGTGCCAGCACCGAAAGGACAGGATCTAACTATGGCTACACCTTC. It codes for CASTERTGSNYGYTF.

V and J are TRBV19 and TRBJ1-1, with unresolved D. Germline CDR1 is LNHDA and CDR2 is SQIVND (reference sequence). V dropped 7 bases and J dropped 2 bases, with 11 bases sitting between them. The CDR3 loop spans 13 amino acids. CDR3 bases: TGTGCCAGTAAGCGAACGGCAAACACTGAAGCTTTCTTT. It is translated as CASKRTANTEAFF. The full variable domain, with the rest looked up from reference TRBV19 and TRBJ1-1, is DGGITQSPKYLFRKEGQNVTLSCEQNLNHDAMYWYRQDPGQGLRLIYYSQIVNDFQKGDIAEGYSVSREKKESFPLTVTSAQKNPTAFYLCASKRTANTEAFFGQGTRLTVV.

The chain recombines TRBV4-1 with TRBJ1-1, with a tentative D call TRBD1 (5 bases). The CDR3 covers 14 residues. Trimming stripped 0 bases from V and 5 bases from J, with 10 bases between. Germline assignment: CDR1 MGHRA and CDR2 YSYEKL. CDR3 nucleotides: TGCGCCAGCAGCCAAGAACAACGGGGGACTGAAGCTTTCTTT. It encodes CASSQEQRGTEAFF.

This clone was seen a few times. The chain is built from TRBV5-6 and TRBJ2-5; D call uncertain. The CDR3 is 11 residues long. Germline V lookup: CDR1 SGHDT, CDR2 YYEEEE. Deletions cut 3 bases from V and 7 bases from J, with 7 bases between. CDR3 sequence reads: CASSSAGTQYF. The CDR3 DNA sequence: TGTGCCAGCAGCTCTGCCGGGACCCAGTACTTC.

This clone came up a few times. The chain employs TRBV7-2 and TRBJ1-6, with 7 bases matching TRBD1. The CDR3 consists of 15 residues. With V trimmed by 7 bases and J by 7 bases, 10 bases remained unmatched. Germline V CDR1 and CDR2: SGHTA, FQGNSA. The CDR3 bases are TGTGCCAGCAACCCGAGGGGGCTAGGGAATTCACCCCTCCACTTT. The encoded protein is CASNPRGLGNSPLHF.

CDR3 region: CASSQQSASGGITDTQYF. CDR3 in DNA: TGTGCCAGCAGCCAACAGTCGGCTAGCGGGGGAATCACAGATACGCAGTATTTT. The chain has TRBV4-2 and TRBJ2-3; TRBD2 matches at 10 bases. Germline V gene sequence: CDR1 LGHNA, CDR2 YNFKEQ. The V and J ends lost 2 bases and 2 bases, in that order; junction bases with no gene match: 10. CDR3 size: 18 residues.

V is TRBV28 and J is TRBJ1-1; 9 bases align to TRBD1. The trim removed 2 bases at V and 0 bases at J, leaving 4 bases unmatched. This CDR3 is 16 amino acids long. Germline loops: CDR1 MDHEN, CDR2 SYDVKM. In DNA form, the CDR3 reads TGTGCCAGCAGTTTAATTGGACAGGGGTTGAACACTGAAGCTTTCTTT. Protein product: CASSLIGQGLNTEAFF.

The rearrangement links TRBV28 to TRBJ2-7, with D tentatively TRBD1 (5 bases). The germline CDR1 and CDR2 sequences are MDHEN and SYDVKM. Trimming removed 5 bases at V and 2 bases at J, with 10 bases between. The CDR3 runs to 13 residues. The CDR3 bases are TGTGCCAGCAGTACCCAGGGTCCCTACGAGCAGTACTTC. Translating gives CASSTQGPYEQYF.